This T cell receptor beta chain was captured in a study of blood T cell repertoires in COVID-19. Which cohort a participant joined came from the clinical history participants gave. This table comes from immunoSEQ multiplex PCR, and its TCRdb copy is limited to in-frame clones, with some not included. The top ten clones hold 0.75% to 1% of a sample with hundreds of thousands of clones, 88% of them seen once. The clonotype comes from a woman in her 30s who had recovered from COVID-19. The sample was PBMCs or T cells enriched from blood (not recorded which).

CDR3 in amino acids: CASLSQGSAKNIQYF. The CDR3 DNA follows: TGTGCCAGCCTCTCTCAGGGTTCGGCCAAAAACATTCAGTACTTC. This chain uses TRBV6-6 with TRBJ2-4, with TRBD1 as a possible D gene (5 bases). Trimming removed 8 bases at V and 1 base at J, with 15 bases between. CDR1 MNHNY and CDR2 SVGAGI come from the germline V gene (reference sequence). The CDR3 spans 15 residues.